This TCR beta chain was obtained from a study of T cells in Graves' hyperthyroidism and ophthalmopathy. Study as a whole: Peripheral blood collection took place at initial diagnosis, before any treatment. General study results and limits: A 13 V-J signature model discriminated ophthalmopathy versus stable hyperthyroidism. Most thyroid-expanded clonotypes above 0.001 were also found in blood.

To note about this clonotype: Its target is unknown.

The investigators amplified TCR beta CDR3 regions from RNA transcripts. First-round RT-PCR of the TCR CDR3 relied on the HTBI primer set. TCRdb reprocessed the multiplex PCR reads with MiXCR, giving one entry per CDR3 protein. The table includes 240,000 or so distinct CDR3 sequences, 15% to 20% detected once. Diagnostic assessment was based on clinical symptoms, serum thyroxine and TRAb, thyroid ultrasound and orbital computed tomography. This CDR3 is built from 15 residues. Germline values: CDR1 SEHNR, CDR2 FQNEAQ (reference sequence). Losses at the gene ends were 5 bases for V and 1 base for J; bases not matched to a gene: 6.

The receptor comes from a woman aged 18-29 years with Graves' ophthalmopathy. Sequencing was done on a sample of blood. The chain combines TRBV7-9 with TRBJ1-1; 8 bases match TRBD1. CDR3 sequence: CASSRRQGQNTEAFF. The CDR3 DNA is TGTGCCAGCAGCCGTCGACAGGGGCAGAACACTGAAGCTTTCTTT.